This T cell receptor (beta chain) was identified during a study of T-cell reconstitution after alpha-beta-depleted transplantation in children. General study findings and limits: Several hundred expanded graft clones reportedly gave rise to the alpha-beta T cells present about two months after transplant.

A remark on this clonotype: Its antigen remains unknown.

The length of the CDR3 is 18 residues. Germline trimming cut 2 bases from V and 2 bases from J; bases unmatched to any gene: 13. Unique molecular identifiers tagged the TCRbeta library. MiXCR, run by TCRdb on the PCR reads, gives a single entry per CDR3 protein. The sample has under 5,000 distinct CDR3 sequences, around 7.3% seen once; the top ten hold about 1.8%. The J gene is TRBJ2-3, the V gene TRBV23-1, with 7 bases lining up with TRBD1. TRBV23-1 is reported as an ORF; its role is uncertain. The sequences come from PBMCs, mostly from graft donor cells, collected 60 days after TCRalphabeta/CD19-depleted stem cell transplant. The source is a boy in the first two years of life who had a stem cell transplant for SCID, so the T cells may come from the graft donor. The CDR3 is CASSQGGKGQEPTDTQYF. The CDR3 DNA sequence: TGCGCCAGCAGTCAAGGCGGCAAAGGACAGGAACCCACAGATACGCAGTATTTT.